Listed below are T cell receptor beta chains from one sample, sequenced in a study of blood T cell repertoires in COVID-19. Assay used: immunoSEQ multiplex PCR; TCRdb lists only in-frame clones, some missing. The data contain tens of thousands of clones, around 80% of them singletons. Input material: peripheral blood. The origin of the receptors is a man in his 60s with acute or convalescent COVID-19. The CDR3 runs from the conserved cysteine through the conserved F or W. The order of the fields is D gene, V gene, CDR3 length, J gene, clone size, CDR3 protein, CDR3 DNA. A D gene is named only where the DNA matches it firmly. Part of the rows lack a size; the others show once, few, many or a class for expanded clones.

>TRBD1|TRBV7-3|14|TRBJ2-5|few
CASSFRDRQETQYF
TGTGCCAGCAGCTTCCGGGACAGACAAGAGACCCAGTACTTC
>.|TRBV4-2|16|TRBJ2-6|.
CASSSTAPRGANVLTF
TGTGCCAGCAGCTCCACAGCCCCTCGTGGGGCCAACGTCCTGACTTTC
>.|TRBV6-5|14|TRBJ1-4|.
CATSKGPTNEKLFF
TGTGCCACAAGCAAGGGGCCAACTAATGAAAAACTGTTTTTT
>.|TRBV5-4|12|TRBJ2-3|.
CASSLGGDTQYF
TGTGCCAGCAGCTTGGGAGGGGATACGCAGTATTTT
>.|TRBV6-5|15|TRBJ2-3|.
CASSPQAGVTDTQYF
TGTGCCAGCAGTCCACAAGCGGGCGTCACAGATACGCAGTATTTT
>TRBD2|TRBV11-1|15|TRBJ2-1|once
CASSSTSGGVNEQFF
TGTGCCAGCAGTTCGACTAGCGGGGGGGTCAATGAGCAGTTCTTC
>TRBD1|TRBV7-2|13|TRBJ1-3|.
CASSLGQVDTIYF
TGTGCCAGCAGCCTCGGACAGGTGGACACCATATATTTT
>TRBD2|TRBV10-3|15|TRBJ2-1|few
CAISSTSGRENEQFF
TGTGCCATCAGCTCCACTAGCGGGAGGGAAAATGAGCAGTTCTTC
>.|TRBV4-2|15|TRBJ1-5|.
CASSLLQTVNQPQHF
TGTGCCAGCAGCCTTCTACAGACAGTCAATCAGCCCCAGCATTTT
>.|TRBV5-1|14|TRBJ2-2|.
CASSFVRGSGELFF
TGCGCCAGCAGCTTCGTTCGGGGGTCCGGGGAGCTGTTTTTT
>.|TRBV7-2|15|TRBJ2-2|.
CASSLDPTGTGELFF
TGTGCCAGCAGCTTAGATCCAACAGGGACCGGGGAGCTGTTTTTT
>TRBD1|TRBV19|17|TRBJ2-4|once
CASSIPPGQGGGNIQYF
TGTGCCAGTAGTATACCACCGGGACAGGGTGGGGGAAACATTCAGTACTTC
>.|TRBV6-5|14|TRBJ2-7|.
CASSYAVLGYEQYF
TGTGCCAGCAGTTACGCGGTTTTAGGCTACGAGCAGTACTTC
>TRBD1|TRBV10-3|15|TRBJ2-7|.
CAISEGTGGFDEQYF
TGTGCCATCAGTGAAGGGACAGGGGGATTTGACGAGCAGTACTTC
>.|TRBV3-1/TRBV3-2|16|TRBJ2-2|medium-sized
CASSQEWGEVSGELFF
TGTGCCAGCAGCCAAGAATGGGGAGAGGTTTCCGGGGAGCTGTTTTTT
>.|TRBV4-2|14|TRBJ2-1|.
CASGRSRSYNEQFF
TGTGCCAGCGGCCGTAGCCGCTCCTACAATGAGCAGTTCTTC
>.|TRBV11-2|15|TRBJ1-2|.
CASSLSHRMRYGYTF
TGTGCCAGCAGCTTATCTCACAGGATGAGGTATGGCTACACCTTC
>TRBD1|TRBV5-4|13|TRBJ2-5|.
CASSLAGGETQYF
TGTGCCAGCAGCCTCGCAGGGGGAGAGACCCAGTACTTC
>.|TRBV6-5|14|TRBJ2-3|.
CASRRVAGTDTQYF
TGTGCCAGCCGGAGAGTAGCGGGCACAGATACGCAGTATTTT
>TRBD1|TRBV6-6|13|TRBJ1-1|.
CASRLQGRTEAFF
TGTGCCAGCAGGTTACAGGGGCGCACTGAAGCTTTCTTT
>.|TRBV28|17|TRBJ1-2|.
CASAWSQTKLLNYGYTF
TGTGCCAGCGCGTGGTCACAGACAAAACTTCTTAACTATGGCTACACCTTC
>.|TRBV5-8|14|TRBJ2-4|.
CASERGASKNIQYF
TGTGCCAGCGAACGGGGGGCGAGCAAAAACATTCAGTACTTC
>.|TRBV7-9|16|TRBJ1-3|once
CASSAPGQRTGNTIYF
TGTGCCAGCAGCGCACCGGGACAAAGAACTGGAAACACCATATATTTT
>.|TRBV6-2/TRBV6-3|14|TRBJ1-1|.
CASSTDRPYPEAFF
TGTGCCAGCAGTACGGACAGACCCTACCCTGAAGCTTTCTTT
>TRBD1|TRBV3-1/TRBV3-2|15|TRBJ2-5|.
CASSQRTGGPETQYF
TGTGCCAGCAGCCAACGGACAGGGGGCCCGGAGACCCAGTACTTC
>.|TRBV19|18|TRBJ2-2|.
CASSIEGSTGPNTGELFF
TGTGCCAGTAGTATAGAAGGGAGTACAGGGCCGAACACCGGGGAGCTGTTTTTT
>.|TRBV29-1|13|TRBJ2-3|.
CSVLGQRTDTQYF
TGCAGCGTTCTGGGACAACGAACAGATACGCAGTATTTT
>.|TRBV3-1/TRBV3-2|16|TRBJ1-2|.
CASSHTSGGAPVGYTF
TGTGCCAGCAGCCATACCAGTGGAGGGGCACCCGTTGGCTACACCTTC
>TRBD1|TRBV2|15|TRBJ1-5|few
CASSERQGGNQPQHF
TGTGCCAGCAGTGAAAGACAGGGGGGCAATCAGCCCCAGCATTTT
>TRBD2|TRBV5-4|14|TRBJ2-1|.
CASSLEGTSGVRFF
TGTGCCAGCAGCTTGGAAGGGACTAGCGGGGTGCGATTCTTC
>.|TRBV25-1|12|TRBJ1-2|.
CASSEYEYGYTF
TGTGCCAGCAGTGAATATGAGTATGGCTACACCTTC
>.|TRBV30|12|TRBJ1-2|.
CAWSRGNYGYTF
TGTGCCTGGAGTCGAGGTAACTATGGCTACACCTTC
>TRBD2|TRBV4-3|16|TRBJ2-1|few
CASSRGLAGAYNEQFF
TGCGCCAGCAGCCGGGGGCTAGCGGGAGCCTACAATGAGCAGTTCTTC
>.|TRBV29-1|12|TRBJ1-1|.
CSAQQGHTEAFF
TGCAGCGCCCAACAGGGACACACTGAAGCTTTCTTT
>.|TRBV19|12|TRBJ1-5|.
CASRATGGPQHF
TGTGCCAGCCGAGCAACCGGGGGGCCCCAGCATTTT